The present T cell receptor beta chain was sequenced within a study of T cell responses to AZD1222 COVID-19 vaccine. Whole-study findings and limits: White British ancestry dominated among donors, who included more females, and clonal diversity was possibly underestimated. All repertoire sampling was performed exclusively after the peak T cell response. Only six or seven AZD1222 recipients tested seropositive at baseline.

Here immunoSEQ multiplex PCR was the method, and the copy in TCRdb shows in-frame clones only, minus some. The table has about 110,000 clones, around 93% seen once. Remarks on this clone: Its matching antigen is unknown.

The source is an adult who received the AZD1222 COVID-19 vaccine. The material was peripheral blood, obtained 28 days after the second AZD1222 dose.

The CDR3 region has the DNA TGTGCCAGCAGCTTGCTTAGCAGCGCGGAGCAGTACTTC. This translates into CASSLLSSAEQYF. The chain has TRBV11-3 and TRBJ2-7; no clear D gene. Germline lookup yields CDR1 SGHNT and CDR2 YENEEA. Trimming pared 3 bases from V and 7 bases from J, leaving 13 bases between. The CDR3 consists of 13 residues.